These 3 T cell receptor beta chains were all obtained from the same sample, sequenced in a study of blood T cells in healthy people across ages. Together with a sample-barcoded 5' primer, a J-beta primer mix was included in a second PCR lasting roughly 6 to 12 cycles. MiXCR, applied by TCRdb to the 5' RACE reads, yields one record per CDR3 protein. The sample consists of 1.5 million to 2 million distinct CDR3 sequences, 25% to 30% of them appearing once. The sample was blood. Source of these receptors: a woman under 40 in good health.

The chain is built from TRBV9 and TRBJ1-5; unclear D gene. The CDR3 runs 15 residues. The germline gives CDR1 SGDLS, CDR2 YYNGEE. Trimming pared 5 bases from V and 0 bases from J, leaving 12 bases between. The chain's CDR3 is CASSSNGASNQPQHF. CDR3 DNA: TGTGCCAGCAGTTCCAATGGCGCTAGCAATCAGCCCCAGCATTTT.

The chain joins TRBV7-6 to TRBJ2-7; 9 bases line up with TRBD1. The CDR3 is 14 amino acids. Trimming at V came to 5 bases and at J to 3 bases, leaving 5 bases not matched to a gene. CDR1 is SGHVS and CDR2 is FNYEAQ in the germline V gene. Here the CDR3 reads CASSDGTGIYEQYF. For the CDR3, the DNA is TGTGCCAGCAGCGACGGGACAGGGATCTACGAGCAGTACTTC. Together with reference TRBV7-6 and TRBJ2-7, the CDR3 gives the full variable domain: GAGVSQSPRYKVTKRGQDVALRCDPISGHVSLYWYRQALGQGPEFLTYFNYEAQQDKSGLPNDRFSAERPEGSISTLTIQRTEQRDSAMYRCASSDGTGIYEQYFGPGTRLTVT.

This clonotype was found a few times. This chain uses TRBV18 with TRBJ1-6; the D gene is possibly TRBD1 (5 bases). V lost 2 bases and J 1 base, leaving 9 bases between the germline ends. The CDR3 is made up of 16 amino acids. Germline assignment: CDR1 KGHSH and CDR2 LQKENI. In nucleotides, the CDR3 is TGTGCCAGCTCACCAACTAGGGGATCCTATAATTCACCCCTCCACTTT. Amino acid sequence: CASSPTRGSYNSPLHF.